This entry lists 26 T cell receptor beta chains sequenced from one sample in a study of T cells in Graves' hyperthyroidism and ophthalmopathy. Researchers took RNA transcripts and amplified the TCR beta CDR3 regions from them. RT-PCR in the first round (using the HTBI primer set) targeted the TCR CDR3. One entry per CDR3 protein results from TCRdb running MiXCR on the multiplex PCR reads. The sample carries some 560,000 distinct CDR3 sequences, about 15% recorded once. The specimen sequenced was blood. Receptors were obtained from a woman in her thirties or forties with Graves' hyperthyroidism.

This clonotype was observed many times. The rearrangement uses TRBV28 and TRBJ1-3; D perhaps matches TRBD1 (6 bases). CDR1 is MDHEN and CDR2 is SYDVKM in the germline V gene. Trimming took 3 bases from V and 0 from J, leaving 12 bases between them. The CDR3 consists of 16 residues. DNA for the CDR3: TGTGCCAGCAGTTTGGGGGCCTTCAACTCTGGAAACACCATATATTTT. Translated: CASSLGAFNSGNTIYF.

On this clonotype: A much larger clone differs by one base, so this may be a read error. The V gene is TRBV30, the J gene TRBJ1-1; D is possibly TRBD1 (6 bases). Per germline, CDR1 GTSNPN and CDR2 SVGIG (reference sequence). The CDR3 runs 13 residues. V lost 4 bases and J 6 bases, leaving 15 bases between the germline ends. The DNA of the CDR3 is TGTGCCTGGACTTGGGGGGCGGCCGCTGAAGCTTTCTTT. Translation gives CAWTWGAAAEAFF.

The chain combines TRBV29-1 with TRBJ1-1; 8 nucleotides line up with TRBD1. Germline V gives CDR1 SQVTM, CDR2 ANQGSEA. The CDR3 spans 13 residues. V shed 5 bases and J 4 bases; nucleotides not matched to a gene: 6. The CDR3 loop reads CSVSDRGGTEAFF. In nucleotides, the CDR3 is TGCAGCGTTTCAGACAGGGGTGGCACTGAAGCTTTCTTT.

This clonotype was recorded a few times. The V call is TRBV19, the J call TRBJ2-1; D tentatively fits TRBD1 or TRBD2 (6 bases each). V was cut by 3 bases and J by 3 bases, with 12 bases left in between. The CDR3 is 15 amino acids. Germline V lookup: CDR1 LNHDA, CDR2 SQIVND (reference sequence). As DNA, the CDR3 is TGTGCCAGTAGTATCGCCAGGGGAGGCTACAATGAGCAGTTCTTC. Protein product: CASSIARGGYNEQFF. The full variable domain, its missing parts supplied by reference TRBV19 and TRBJ2-1, is DGGITQSPKYLFRKEGQNVTLSCEQNLNHDAMYWYRQDPGQGLRLIYYSQIVNDFQKGDIAEGYSVSREKKESFPLTVTSAQKNPTAFYLCASSIARGGYNEQFFGPGTRLTVL.

The chain couples TRBV7-2 to TRBJ2-1, with 7 bases fitting TRBD1. Germline V gene sequence: CDR1 SGHTA, CDR2 FQGNSA. Trimming took 3 bases from V and 6 from J; bases not matched to a gene: 11. The CDR3 sequence is 16 residues long. The chain's CDR3 is CASSLERDSTPNEQFF. DNA of the CDR3: TGTGCCAGCAGCTTGGAACGGGACAGTACACCCAATGAGCAGTTCTTC.

This clonotype was observed at least ten times. V is TRBV12-3 or TRBV12-4 and J is TRBJ2-7; 7 positions agree with TRBD2. V was clipped by 5 bases and J by 4 bases; unmatched bases: 17. The CDR3 spans 17 residues. CDR3 coding DNA: TGTGCCAGCAGTCTTCGGGGTAGCGGGCTCTCATTTTACGAGCAGTACTTC. Translation gives CASSLRGSGLSFYEQYF.

The sample holds many counts of this clonotype. The gene calls are TRBV20-1 and TRBJ2-1; D perhaps matches TRBD2 (6 bases). V lost 1 base and J lost 3, with 7 bases in between. This CDR3 region has 13 residues. CDR1 is DFQATT and CDR2 is SNEGSKA in the germline V gene (reference sequence). The CDR3, as DNA: TGCAGTGCTAGAGGGGACTTCTACAATGAGCAGTTCTTC. Its translation: CSARGDFYNEQFF.

On this clonotype itself: A clone one base away is much larger, so this may be a read error. The rearrangement joins TRBV12-3 or TRBV12-4 to TRBJ2-2, with TRBD1 identical over 10 bases. This CDR3 is built from 15 residues. The CDR3, as DNA: TGTGCCAGCAGTTTACGGGACAGGGGTTCCGGGGAGCCGTTTTTT. This gives the protein CASSLRDRGSGEPFF.

This clonotype was found many times. The chain employs TRBV27 and TRBJ2-7; D possibly matches TRBD1 or TRBD2 (5 bases each). CDR3 size: 15 residues. Germline V gene data show CDR1 as MNHEY and CDR2 as SMNVEV (reference sequence). The ends were cut back, 2 bases at V and 0 bases at J, with 11 bases in the middle. The CDR3 loop reads CASSLGGANSYEQYF. CDR3 nucleotide sequence: TGTGCCAGCAGTTTAGGGGGTGCAAACTCCTACGAGCAGTACTTC.

This clonotype came up many times. The rearrangement links TRBV6-1 to TRBJ2-7, with 11 bases aligning to TRBD2. This CDR3 contains 14 residues. The V gene's germline CDR1 is MNHNS and CDR2 SASEGT. With 4 bases clipped from V and 4 bases from J, the junction kept 3 bases outside the gene matches. The CDR3 loop is CASSASGRKYEQYF. In DNA form, the CDR3 reads TGTGCCAGCAGTGCTAGCGGGAGGAAATACGAGCAGTACTTC.

J is TRBJ2-1 and V is TRBV3-1; TRBD2 agrees at 7 bases. The CDR3 runs to 15 residues. The V segment lost 3 bases and the J segment 1 base; nucleotides outside the gene matches: 3. Germline CDR1 reads LGHDT; CDR2 reads YNNKEL (reference sequence). The DNA of the CDR3 is TGTGCCAGCAGCCAGATCGGGGGGTCCTACAATGAGCAGTTCTTC. This gives the protein CASSQIGGSYNEQFF.

This clonotype has at least ten counts. The chain has TRBV3-1 and TRBJ2-3, with 16 positions matching TRBD2. Trimming removed 4 bases from V and 6 bases from J; junction bases left unmatched: 10. CDR1 and CDR2 from the germline V gene are LGHDT and YNNKEL (reference sequence). This CDR3 contains 18 residues. CDR3: CASSRTGTSGRAGDTQYF. CDR3 DNA: TGTGCCAGCAGCCGAACCGGGACTAGCGGGAGGGCCGGTGATACGCAGTATTTT.

The V and J genes are TRBV9 and TRBJ2-1, with a tentative D call TRBD1 (5 bases). Trimming cost V 0 bases and J 4 bases, with 14 bases left between them. The CDR3 spans 16 residues. From germline, CDR1 is SGDLS and CDR2 YYNGEE. In DNA, the CDR3 is TGTGCCAGCAGCGTAGCAGGGCGGCCTACTTACAATGAGCAGTTCTTC. It specifies CASSVAGRPTYNEQFF.

This clonotype was counted ten times or more. The CDR3 loop reads CASSSNSGYEQYF. The CDR3 DNA is TGCGCCAGCAGCTCAAATAGTGGATACGAGCAGTACTTC. This chain links TRBV5-1 with TRBJ2-7; D not resolved. The CDR3 is made up of 13 amino acids. V dropped 3 bases and J dropped 4 bases, with 11 bases sitting between them. Germline loops: CDR1 SGHRS, CDR2 YFSETQ. Full variable domain (outside the CDR3, taken from reference TRBV5-1 and TRBJ2-7): KAGVTQTPRYLIKTRGQQVTLSCSPISGHRSVSWYQQTPGQGLQFLFEYFSETQRNKGNFPGRFSGRQFSNSRSEMNVSTLELGDSALYLCASSSNSGYEQYFGPGTRLTVT.

This chain links TRBV7-8 with TRBJ1-1; D ambiguous. The CDR3 consists of 13 residues. The V gene's germline CDR1 is SGHVS and CDR2 FQNEAQ. V was trimmed by 1 base and J by 6 bases, leaving 9 bases between them. This CDR3 reads CASSLGQVAEAFF. CDR3 nucleotides: TGTGCCAGCAGCTTAGGTCAGGTCGCTGAAGCTTTCTTT.

This clonotype showed up just a few times. The chain carries TRBV20-1 and TRBJ2-2; 10 positions agree with TRBD2. The V and J ends lost 3 bases and 6 bases, in that order; junction bases with no gene match: 4. The germline gives CDR1 DFQATT, CDR2 SNEGSKA (reference sequence). The CDR3 sequence is 14 residues long. In DNA form, the CDR3 reads TGCAGTGCTAGGACTAGCGGGTGGGCCGGGGAGCTGTTTTTT. Its translation is CSARTSGWAGELFF.

The rearrangement links TRBV5-1 to TRBJ1-6; maybe TRBD1 (5 bases). Germline V gene data show CDR1 as SGHRS and CDR2 as YFSETQ. There are 15 residues in the CDR3. Trimming shortened V by 1 base and J by 5 bases, and 10 bases separated the two germline ends. The CDR3 is CASSLTGTNNSPLHF. The CDR3, as DNA: TGCGCCAGCAGCTTGACAGGCACTAATAATTCACCCCTCCACTTT.

There are a few counts of this clonotype. J is TRBJ1-2 and V is TRBV9; D possibly corresponds to TRBD1 (6 bases). Germline CDR1 reads SGDLS; CDR2 reads YYNGEE. Trimming took off 0 bases at V and 7 bases at J, with 13 bases between the two ends. This CDR3 contains 14 residues. The CDR3: CASSVEFTGSGYTF. The CDR3 DNA reads as TGTGCCAGCAGCGTAGAATTTACAGGGTCTGGCTACACCTTC.

This clonotype was detected many times. The genes are TRBV3-1 and TRBJ2-4, with 7 bases identical to TRBD1. The CDR3 loop spans 16 amino acids. V was pared by 4 bases and J by 1 base, with 7 bases of the junction left unmatched. Germline V gene lookup returns CDR1 LGHDT and CDR2 YNNKEL (reference sequence). The CDR3 coding sequence is TGTGCCAGCAGCCTTAGGGGGCCTATGGCCAAAAACATTCAGTACTTC. Its translation is CASSLRGPMAKNIQYF.

The chain's CDR3 is CASSHSSGITYEQYF. CDR3 bases: TGTGCCAGCAGCCATTCTAGCGGGATCACCTACGAGCAGTACTTC. The chain is built from TRBV14 and TRBJ2-7; 9 bases are a match to TRBD2. CDR1 is SGHDN, CDR2 FVKESK, per germline. V lost 3 bases and J lost 2; bases outside the gene matches: 5. CDR3 length equals 15 residues.

This clonotype appeared many times. The V call is TRBV28, the J call TRBJ2-1, with TRBD2 identical over 10 bases. The CDR3 extends over 16 amino acids. Looked up from germline, CDR1 is MDHEN and CDR2 is SYDVKM. V lost 5 bases and J lost 5; bases outside the gene matches: 9. This CDR3 reads CASSILGLAENNEQFF. The DNA for the CDR3 is TGTGCCAGCAGTATCCTCGGACTAGCGGAAAACAATGAGCAGTTCTTC.

With regard to this clonotype: The conserved closing phenylalanine or tryptophan is absent in this CDR3, likely reflecting a read error. The chain recombines TRBV9 with TRBJ1-1, with a tentative D call TRBD1 (5 bases). The CDR3 contains 14 residues. Germline CDR1 is SGDLS and CDR2 is YYNGEE. The germline V and J ends were trimmed by 4 bases and 1 base, with 11 bases remaining between them. The CDR3 is CASSLWDGNTEAFS. The CDR3 coding sequence is TGTGCCAGCAGCTTGTGGGACGGGAACACTGAAGCTTTCTCT.

This clonotype was found many times. The rearrangement uses TRBV27 and TRBJ1-1; no firm D call. Trimming shortened V by 8 bases and J by 0 bases, and 22 bases separated the two germline ends. This CDR3 is built from 17 residues. Germline V gene lookup returns CDR1 MNHEY and CDR2 SMNVEV (reference sequence). CDR3: CASSNSGFPKMNTEAFF. In DNA form, the CDR3 reads TGTGCCAGCTCAAACTCCGGGTTCCCAAAGATGAACACTGAAGCTTTCTTT.

This clonotype was counted ten times or more. This sequence joins TRBV3-1 and TRBJ1-1, with a possible D match to TRBD1 (6 bases). The V end was cut by 4 bases, the J end by 1 base, with 16 bases between. The CDR3 has 16 residues. Germline V gene lookup returns CDR1 LGHDT and CDR2 YNNKEL (reference sequence). The CDR3 protein is CASSPQTQGGNTEAFF. The CDR3 DNA sequence: TGTGCCAGCAGCCCACAAACACAGGGAGGGAACACTGAAGCTTTCTTT.

This clonotype came up many times. This chain joins TRBV28 and TRBJ2-5, with D possibly being TRBD1 (5 bases). Looked up from germline, CDR1 is MDHEN and CDR2 is SYDVKM. The V end was cut by 3 bases, the J end by 6 bases, with 17 bases between. The length of the CDR3 is 15 residues. CDR3 in DNA: TGTGCCAGCAGTTTCCTATTAGGGGAAGTCAAGACCCAGTACTTC. The encoded protein is CASSFLLGEVKTQYF.

The chain has TRBV10-3 and TRBJ2-1; D is uncertain. Germline V lookup: CDR1 ENHRY, CDR2 SYGVKD. The CDR3 consists of 13 residues. The CDR3 nucleotides read TGTGCAATGAAGGGTACAACAGACAATGAGCAGTTCTTC. Translating gives CAMKGTTDNEQFF.